A selection of T cell receptor beta chains follows, all from one sample in a study of cytomegalovirus exposure and HLA in healthy donors. Only in-frame clones appear in the TCRdb table, and some are missing; sequencing was by immunoSEQ multiplex PCR. The sample records about 59,000 clones, about 81% being singletons. Sequenced sample: PBMCs. Receptors were obtained from a young man in good health and CMV-seropositive. CDR3s include the opening cysteine and the closing phenylalanine or tryptophan. D genes are given only for firm matches. The size entry is marked missing in some rows and otherwise reads once, few, many or a size class.

d_call: -
j_call: TRBJ1-2
clone_size: -
v_call: TRBV5-1
cdr3_aa: CASSLAAGPHSGYTF
cdr3_nt: TGCGCCAGCAGCTTGGCGGCAGGGCCACACTCTGGCTACACCTTC

d_call: TRBD1
j_call: TRBJ1-1
clone_size: -
v_call: TRBV19
cdr3_aa: CASSAGGYDFENTEAFF
cdr3_nt: TGTGCCAGTAGTGCAGGGGGCTACGATTTTGAGAACACTGAAGCTTTCTTT

d_call: -
j_call: TRBJ1-2
clone_size: -
v_call: TRBV19
cdr3_aa: CASSQDSLYGYTF
cdr3_nt: TGTGCCAGTAGTCAAGACAGTCTCTATGGCTACACCTTC

d_call: TRBD1
j_call: TRBJ1-5
clone_size: -
v_call: TRBV28
cdr3_aa: CASTLWGTGWEPQHF
cdr3_nt: TGTGCCAGCACCCTTTGGGGGACAGGTTGGGAGCCCCAGCATTTT

d_call: -
j_call: TRBJ2-1
clone_size: -
v_call: TRBV15
cdr3_aa: CATSNPGYNEQFF
cdr3_nt: TGTGCCACCAGCAACCCCGGCTACAATGAGCAGTTCTTC

d_call: -
j_call: TRBJ1-6
clone_size: -
v_call: TRBV27
cdr3_aa: CASSLLARPLHF
cdr3_nt: TGTGCCAGCAGTTTACTGGCGCGGCCCCTCCACTTT

d_call: TRBD2
j_call: TRBJ2-5
clone_size: -
v_call: TRBV7-3
cdr3_aa: CASRTGTSGQETQYF
cdr3_nt: TGTGCCAGCAGGACCGGGACTAGCGGCCAAGAGACCCAGTACTTC

d_call: -
j_call: TRBJ1-4
clone_size: -
v_call: TRBV4-3
cdr3_aa: CASSQEQVRGGDEKLFF
cdr3_nt: TGCGCCAGCAGCCAAGAGCAAGTAAGGGGAGGGGATGAAAAACTGTTTTTT

d_call: TRBD1
j_call: TRBJ1-2
clone_size: -
v_call: TRBV4-3
cdr3_aa: CASSQESPDRGYGYTF
cdr3_nt: TGCGCCAGCAGCCAAGAATCGCCGGACAGGGGCTATGGCTACACCTTC

d_call: TRBD1
j_call: TRBJ1-1
clone_size: -
v_call: TRBV6-4
cdr3_aa: CASSEQGANTEAFF
cdr3_nt: TGTGCCAGCAGTGAACAGGGGGCGAACACTGAAGCTTTCTTT

d_call: TRBD1
j_call: TRBJ1-2
clone_size: -
v_call: TRBV4-3
cdr3_aa: CASSRPDRRQGYTF
cdr3_nt: TGCGCCAGCAGCCGCCCGGACAGGCGTCAAGGCTACACCTTC

d_call: -
j_call: TRBJ2-5
clone_size: -
v_call: TRBV6-1
cdr3_aa: CASSGGWGSGETQYF
cdr3_nt: TGTGCCAGCAGTGGGGGTTGGGGTAGCGGTGAGACCCAGTACTTC

d_call: TRBD1
j_call: TRBJ2-3
clone_size: -
v_call: TRBV30
cdr3_aa: CAWSWDRGFEYF
cdr3_nt: TGTGCCTGGAGTTGGGACAGGGGGTTTGAGTATTTT

d_call: TRBD1
j_call: TRBJ1-4
clone_size: -
v_call: TRBV18
cdr3_aa: CASSLDRGNEKLFF
cdr3_nt: TGTGCCAGCTCCCTTGACAGGGGCAACGAAAAACTGTTTTTT

d_call: TRBD1
j_call: TRBJ1-5
clone_size: -
v_call: TRBV19
cdr3_aa: CASSPGQGNQPQHF
cdr3_nt: TGTGCCAGTAGCCCGGGACAGGGCAATCAGCCCCAGCATTTT

d_call: TRBD1
j_call: TRBJ2-7
clone_size: -
v_call: TRBV10-3
cdr3_aa: CAISESGQGRAYEQYF
cdr3_nt: TGTGCCATCAGTGAGTCGGGACAGGGCAGGGCCTACGAGCAGTACTTC

d_call: -
j_call: TRBJ2-2
clone_size: -
v_call: TRBV19
cdr3_aa: CASSIRQQRVGELFF
cdr3_nt: TGTGCCAGTAGTATCCGACAGCAGCGGGTCGGGGAGCTGTTTTTT

d_call: TRBD1
j_call: TRBJ1-3
clone_size: -
v_call: TRBV18
cdr3_aa: CASSPGTGRRPGNTIYF
cdr3_nt: TGTGCCAGCTCACCAGGGACAGGGAGGAGGCCTGGAAACACCATATATTTT

d_call: -
j_call: TRBJ1-4
clone_size: -
v_call: TRBV28
cdr3_aa: CASSSRMATNEKLFF
cdr3_nt: TGTGCCAGCAGTTCCAGGATGGCAACTAATGAAAAACTGTTTTTT

d_call: -
j_call: TRBJ1-5
clone_size: -
v_call: TRBV11-2
cdr3_aa: CASSFDRSSNQPQHF
cdr3_nt: TGTGCCAGCAGCTTCGACAGGAGCAGCAATCAGCCCCAGCATTTT

d_call: TRBD2
j_call: TRBJ2-3
clone_size: -
v_call: TRBV7-9
cdr3_aa: CASSLAASGATDTQYF
cdr3_nt: TGTGCCAGCAGCTTAGCCGCTAGCGGGGCCACAGATACGCAGTATTTT

d_call: -
j_call: TRBJ2-7
clone_size: -
v_call: TRBV4-2
cdr3_aa: CASSQEGLAITYEQYF
cdr3_nt: TGTGCCAGCAGCCAAGAAGGCCTAGCGATCACCTACGAGCAGTACTTC

d_call: -
j_call: TRBJ2-7
clone_size: -
v_call: TRBV10-3
cdr3_aa: CAISGREAYEQYF
cdr3_nt: TGTGCCATCAGTGGCAGGGAGGCCTACGAGCAGTACTTC

d_call: TRBD2
j_call: TRBJ2-3
clone_size: once
v_call: TRBV2
cdr3_aa: CASGLAGANTQYF
cdr3_nt: TGTGCCAGCGGACTAGCGGGGGCTAATACGCAGTATTTT

d_call: -
j_call: TRBJ1-2
clone_size: -
v_call: TRBV18
cdr3_aa: CASSPRDTNYGYTF
cdr3_nt: TGTGCCAGCTCACCCCGGGACACTAACTATGGCTACACCTTC

d_call: -
j_call: TRBJ2-7
clone_size: -
v_call: TRBV4-3
cdr3_aa: CASSQEQGPRRAYEQYF
cdr3_nt: TGCGCCAGCAGCCAAGAACAAGGGCCCCGGAGGGCGTACGAGCAGTACTTC

d_call: -
j_call: TRBJ2-7
clone_size: -
v_call: TRBV6-6
cdr3_aa: CACLGGSLDEQYF
cdr3_nt: TGTGCTTGCTTAGGAGGGTCCCTCGACGAGCAGTACTTC

d_call: -
j_call: TRBJ1-5
clone_size: -
v_call: TRBV5-4
cdr3_aa: CASSFGGKDNQPQHF
cdr3_nt: TGTGCCAGCAGCTTTGGAGGGAAGGACAATCAGCCCCAGCATTTT